This entry lists 16 T cell receptor beta chains sequenced from one sample in a study of CD8+CD57+ T cells in acquired aplastic anemia. The TCR beta profiling, which covered VDJ combination and CDR3 sequence, was carried out using genomic DNA as the template. MiXCR was run by TCRdb on the reads, yielding one entry per CDR3 protein. The repertoire holds approximately 170,000 distinct CDR3 sequences, with approximately 52% as singletons. The material sequenced was sorted CD4+, CD8+, or CD8+CD57+ T cells (not recorded which) from PBMCs. All receptors derive from a human donor in good health, serving as a control.

The rearrangement joins TRBV25-1 to TRBJ2-5; no reliable D call. The J call is in doubt because the DNA end fits TRBJ2-7 better. Germline loops: CDR1 MGHDK, CDR2 SYGVNS. The CDR3 length is 15 residues. The CDR3 DNA reads TGTGCCAGCAGTTCCACTCAGACCGAAACCTACGAGCAGTACTTC. Protein sequence: CASSSTQTETYEQYF.

This clonotype was counted only a few times. The chain uses TRBV6-5 and TRBJ1-2; D unresolved. Trimming took off 2 bases at V and 12 bases at J, with 7 bases between the two ends. This CDR3 comprises 10 residues. Germline V lookup: CDR1 MNHEY, CDR2 SVGAGI. The CDR3 DNA reads as TGTGCCAGCAGTTACGGCGGGAACACCTTC. Translated, it gives CASSYGGNTF.

This clonotype was observed once. The chain has TRBV29-1 and TRBJ1-1, with 11 bases matching TRBD1. The CDR3 is 15 residues long. The V segment lost 1 base and the J segment 3 bases; nucleotides outside the gene matches: 4. The germline CDR1 and CDR2 sequences are SQVTM and ANQGSEA. The CDR3 sequence: CSVEVAGQGDTEAFF. In DNA, the CDR3 is TGCAGCGTTGAAGTGGCGGGACAGGGGGACACTGAAGCTTTCTTT.

The chain has TRBV20-1 and TRBJ2-1, with TRBD2 matching over 11 bases. The junction had 5 bases not matched to a gene; V was cut back by 0 bases and J by 7 bases. This CDR3 has 15 amino acids. Germline V lookup: CDR1 DFQATT, CDR2 SNEGSKA (reference sequence). The CDR3 DNA reads TGCAGTGCTAGAGATACTAGCGGGGGAATGAATGAGCAGTTCTTC. Amino acids: CSARDTSGGMNEQFF.

This clonotype occurred many times. The V call is TRBV11-3, the J call TRBJ2-1, with TRBD2 matching 10 bases. J was trimmed by 3 bases and V by 3 bases; bases with no gene match: 2. Germline values: CDR1 SGHNT, CDR2 YENEEA. This CDR3 spans 15 amino acids. CDR3 sequence reads: CASSFSGGNYNEQFF. CDR3 DNA sequence: TGTGCCAGCAGCTTTAGCGGGGGGAACTACAATGAGCAGTTCTTC.

This chain joins TRBV11-3 and TRBJ1-1; a weak D match, TRBD1 (6 bases). The CDR3 has 14 residues. V lost 6 bases to trimming and J lost 7 bases, with 18 bases between them. In germline, CDR1 is SGHNT, CDR2 YENEEA. CDR3 loop: CASRHTTGLGEAFF. The DNA of the CDR3 is TGTGCCAGCAGACATACAACAGGGCTCGGTGAAGCTTTCTTT.

The chain couples TRBV7-2 to TRBJ2-7, with 11 bases matching TRBD2. Germline lookup yields CDR1 SGHTA and CDR2 FQGNSA. The CDR3 length is 14 residues. The V and J ends lost 5 bases and 6 bases, in that order; junction bases with no gene match: 6. The CDR3 region has the DNA TGTGCCAGCAGCGCCCGACTAGCGGGAAGCGAGCAGTACTTC. Protein: CASSARLAGSEQYF.

This clonotype was seen only a few times. This chain links TRBV15 with TRBJ2-3; TRBD2 aligns across 10 bases. V gave up 3 bases and J gave up 2 bases; unmatched junction bases: 14. Germline-derived CDR1 and CDR2 are LNHNV and YYDKDF (reference sequence). This CDR3 is built from 19 residues. CDR3 bases: TGTGCCACCAGCAGTCCCCAGGCCCCAACTAGCGGGAACACAGATACGCAGTATTTT. This encodes CATSSPQAPTSGNTDTQYF.

This chain links TRBV15 with TRBJ2-7, with a weak D call TRBD1 (5 bases). The CDR3 has 17 amino acids. V was shortened by 0 bases and J by 4 bases, with 19 bases between the two germline ends. Germline values: CDR1 LNHNV, CDR2 YYDKDF (reference sequence). CDR3 in DNA: TGTGCCACCAGCAGAGAGGGCCGGGCAGGGCGAAGGTACGAGCAGTACTTC. Its translation: CATSREGRAGRRYEQYF.

The chain recombines TRBV7-2 with TRBJ2-1; D perhaps matches TRBD1 (6 bases). The CDR3 has 15 amino acids. Per the germline V gene, CDR1 is SGHTA and CDR2 is FQGNSA. Between the trimmed V and J ends, which lost 7 bases and 4 bases, there was a span of 17 bases. This chain's CDR3 is CASTQRGGRYNEQFF. Written as DNA, the CDR3 is TGTGCCAGCACCCAGAGAGGGGGACGGTACAATGAGCAGTTCTTC.

This clonotype has a count of ten or more. The chain couples TRBV28 to TRBJ1-6; 10 nucleotides match TRBD1. Per germline, CDR1 MDHEN and CDR2 SYDVKM. Trimming at V came to 6 bases and at J to 8 bases, leaving 4 bases not matched to a gene. The CDR3 contains 14 residues. The CDR3 loop reads CASSHGQGDSPLHF. CDR3 in DNA: TGTGCCAGCAGCCATGGACAGGGGGATTCACCCCTCCACTTT. The whole variable domain, remainder taken from reference TRBV28 and TRBJ1-6, is DVKVTQSSRYLVKRTGEKVFLECVQDMDHENMFWYRQDPGLGLRLIYFSYDVKMKEKGDIPEGYSVSREKKERFSLILESASTNQTSMYLCASSHGQGDSPLHFGNGTRLTVT.

The genes are TRBV10-1 and TRBJ1-1; D gene unclear. V was cut by 5 bases and J by 8 bases, with 12 bases left in between. Germline CDR1 WNHNN, CDR2 SYGVQD (reference sequence). The CDR3 contains 12 residues. The CDR3, as DNA: TGCGCCAGCAGTATCGGGCCGGGCGAAGCTTTCTTT. Protein: CASSIGPGEAFF.

This clonotype was detected a few times. A read error may explain this, as a much larger clone is one base away. The gene calls are TRBV5-8 and TRBJ1-2; D is possibly TRBD1 (5 bases). Per the germline V gene, CDR1 is SGHTS and CDR2 is YDEGEE. The CDR3 totals 14 residues. CDR3 in amino acids: CASGFSRDAWGYTF. In DNA form, the CDR3 reads TGTGCCAGCGGCTTCTCCAGGGACGCCTGGGGCTACACCTTC.

At least ten counts were recorded for this clonotype. The V and J genes are TRBV19 and TRBJ1-1; D may be TRBD1 (5 bases). V lost 5 bases to trimming and J lost 4 bases, with 17 bases between them. The CDR3 length is 15 residues. Germline CDR1 is LNHDA and CDR2 is SQIVND (reference sequence). CDR3 coding DNA: TGTGCCAGTAGTCGGACAACGGGAGGGACCACTGAAGCTTTCTTT. As protein: CASSRTTGGTTEAFF.

This clonotype was counted many times. The chain combines TRBV9 with TRBJ2-3; tentatively, D is TRBD1 (6 bases). V was pared by 4 bases and J by 2 bases, with 11 bases between. Germline V lookup: CDR1 SGDLS, CDR2 YYNGEE. CDR3 length equals 14 residues. The CDR3 sequence is CASSQGGDTDTQYF. The CDR3 region has the DNA TGTGCCAGCAGCCAAGGGGGAGACACAGATACGCAGTATTTT.

Ten or more counts support this clonotype. V is TRBV29-1 and J is TRBJ2-2; possibly TRBD2 for D (5 bases). V was pared by 0 bases and J by 4 bases, with 15 bases between. Germline CDR1 reads SQVTM; CDR2 reads ANQGSEA. The CDR3 contains 16 residues. The DNA for the CDR3 is TGCAGCGTTGAAGATTTGGGAGCTTCGGGCACCGGGGAGCTGTTTTTT. Amino acid sequence: CSVEDLGASGTGELFF.